A selection of T cell receptor beta chains follows, all from one sample in a study of blood T cells in healthy people across ages. Each CDR3 protein is one row after TCRdb ran MiXCR on the 5' RACE reads. The sample carries 1.5 million to 2 million distinct CDR3 sequences, 25% to 30% recorded once. The source material was blood. The receptors shown here come from a woman in her twenties or thirties in good health. Both conserved end residues are part of each CDR3. The D gene is left open where the match is weak. Expanded clones are given a class, and other clones once, few, many or no size at all.

D	V	J	length	size	CDR3	DNA
NA	TRBV7-2	TRBJ2-7	15	few	CASSRGGLGSYEQYF	TGTGCCAGCAGCCGAGGCGGACTGGGTTCCTACGAGCAGTACTTC
TRBD1	TRBV7-8	TRBJ1-1	15	NA	CASSADRAVGGEAFF	TGTGCCAGCAGCGCCGACAGGGCAGTTGGAGGGGAAGCTTTCTTT
TRBD1	TRBV28	TRBJ2-7	16	NA	CASSPHPGTGAHEQYF	TGTGCCAGCAGTCCACATCCCGGGACAGGAGCCCATGAGCAGTACTTC
NA	TRBV11-2	TRBJ2-7	16	few	CASSSQTISSTDMQYF	TGTGCCAGCAGCTCCCAGACCATCTCCAGCACAGATATGCAGTACTTC
NA	TRBV11-3	TRBJ2-1	15	few	CASSSYGTPYNEQFF	TGTGCCAGCAGCTCGTACGGGACACCCTACAATGAGCAGTTCTTC
NA	TRBV29-1	TRBJ2-7	12	many	CSVGGNSYEQYF	TGCAGCGTCGGAGGGAACTCCTACGAGCAGTACTTC
NA	TRBV5-1	TRBJ1-1	15	NA	CASSSIGFANTEAFF	TGCGCCAGCAGCTCGATAGGGTTCGCGAACACTGAAGCTTTCTTT
NA	TRBV29-1	TRBJ1-1	10	NA	CSGGTGEAFF	TGCAGCGGGGGGACCGGGGAGGCTTTCTTT
TRBD2	TRBV9	TRBJ2-1	15	NA	CASSGGTSGTLEQFF	TGTGCCAGCAGCGGAGGGACTAGCGGGACTCTTGAGCAGTTCTTC
NA	TRBV7-3	TRBJ2-5	15	many	CASSFSASRQETQYF	TGTGCCAGCAGCTTCAGTGCCTCCCGACAAGAGACCCAGTACTTC
TRBD1	TRBV2	TRBJ2-5	15	few	CASSGDRAWEETQYF	TGTGCCAGCAGTGGGGACAGGGCCTGGGAAGAGACCCAGTACTTC
NA	TRBV7-2	TRBJ2-5	14	few	CASSLVHQKETQYF	TGTGCCAGCAGCTTAGTACACCAGAAAGAGACCCAGTACTTC
TRBD1	TRBV7-2	TRBJ2-6	18	NA	CASAFRDRVFSGANVLTF	TGTGCCAGCGCTTTCCGGGACAGGGTGTTCTCTGGGGCCAACGTCCTGACTTTC